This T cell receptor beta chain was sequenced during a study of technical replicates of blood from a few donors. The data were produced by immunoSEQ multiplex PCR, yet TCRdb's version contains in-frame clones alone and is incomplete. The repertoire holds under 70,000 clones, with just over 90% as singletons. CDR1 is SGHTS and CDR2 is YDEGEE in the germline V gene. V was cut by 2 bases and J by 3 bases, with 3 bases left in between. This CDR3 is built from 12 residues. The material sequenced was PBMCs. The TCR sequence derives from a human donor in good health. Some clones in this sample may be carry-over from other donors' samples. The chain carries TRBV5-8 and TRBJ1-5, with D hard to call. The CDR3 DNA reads TGTGCCAGCAGCTTTCTCAATCAGCCCCAGCATTTT. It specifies CASSFLNQPQHF.